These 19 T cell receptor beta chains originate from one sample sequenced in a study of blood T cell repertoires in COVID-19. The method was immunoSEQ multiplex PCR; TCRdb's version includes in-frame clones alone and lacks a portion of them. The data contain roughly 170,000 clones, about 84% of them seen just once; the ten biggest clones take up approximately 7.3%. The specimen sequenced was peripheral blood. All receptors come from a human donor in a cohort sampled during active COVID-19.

CDR3 DNA sequence: TGTGCCAGCAGTTACTCGAGAGGGGGCCGTGAAAAACTGTTTTTT. This translates into CASSYSRGGREKLFF. V is TRBV6-5 and J is TRBJ1-4; TRBD1 matches at 7 bases. Germline V gene data show CDR1 as MNHEY and CDR2 as SVGAGI. Trimming removed 0 bases from V and 7 bases from J; junction bases left unmatched: 5. This CDR3 has 15 amino acids.

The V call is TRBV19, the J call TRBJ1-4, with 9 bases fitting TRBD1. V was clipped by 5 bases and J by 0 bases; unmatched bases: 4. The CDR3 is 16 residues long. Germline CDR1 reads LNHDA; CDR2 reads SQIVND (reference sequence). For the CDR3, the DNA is TGTGCCAGTAGTCTAGGACAGGGGACAACTAATGAAAAACTGTTTTTT. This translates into CASSLGQGTTNEKLFF.

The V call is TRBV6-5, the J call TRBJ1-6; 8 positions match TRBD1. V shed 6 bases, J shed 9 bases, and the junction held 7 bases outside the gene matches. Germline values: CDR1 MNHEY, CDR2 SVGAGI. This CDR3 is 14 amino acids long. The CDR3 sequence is CASRGQVYGSPLHF. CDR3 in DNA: TGTGCCAGCAGGGGACAGGTCTATGGTTCACCCCTCCACTTT.

CDR3 protein: CSASPQGATYNEQFF. The CDR3 DNA reads TGCAGTGCTAGTCCACAGGGGGCGACCTACAATGAGCAGTTCTTC. The genes are TRBV20-1 and TRBJ2-1; 9 nucleotides align to TRBD1. The length of the CDR3 is 15 residues. Trimming removed 3 bases from V and 2 bases from J; junction bases left unmatched: 5. Germline V gene lookup returns CDR1 DFQATT and CDR2 SNEGSKA (reference sequence).

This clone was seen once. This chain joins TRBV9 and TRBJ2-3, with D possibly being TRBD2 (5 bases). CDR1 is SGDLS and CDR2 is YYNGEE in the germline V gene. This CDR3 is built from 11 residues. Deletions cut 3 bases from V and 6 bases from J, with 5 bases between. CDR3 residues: CASSGRDTQYF. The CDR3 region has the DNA TGTGCCAGCAGCGGGAGGGATACGCAGTATTTT.

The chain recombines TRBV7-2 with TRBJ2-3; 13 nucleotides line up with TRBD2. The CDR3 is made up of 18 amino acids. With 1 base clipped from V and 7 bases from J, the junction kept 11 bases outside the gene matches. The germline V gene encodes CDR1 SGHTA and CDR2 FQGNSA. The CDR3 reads CASSLESGTSGVVYTQYF. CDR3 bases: TGTGCCAGCAGCTTAGAATCCGGGACTAGCGGGGTGGTATATACGCAGTATTTT.

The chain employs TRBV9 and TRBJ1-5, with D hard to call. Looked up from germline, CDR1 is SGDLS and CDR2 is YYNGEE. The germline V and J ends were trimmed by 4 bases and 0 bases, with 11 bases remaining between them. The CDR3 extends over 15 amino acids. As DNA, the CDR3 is TGTGCCAGCAGCTCCGGGGATAATAGCAATCAGCCCCAGCATTTT. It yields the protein CASSSGDNSNQPQHF.

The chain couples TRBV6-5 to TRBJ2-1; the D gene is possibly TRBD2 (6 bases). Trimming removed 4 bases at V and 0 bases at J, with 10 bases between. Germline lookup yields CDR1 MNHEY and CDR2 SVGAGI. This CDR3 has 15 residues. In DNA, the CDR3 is TGTGCCAGCAGTTCCCTGGGGGGCTCCTACAATGAGCAGTTCTTC. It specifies CASSSLGGSYNEQFF.

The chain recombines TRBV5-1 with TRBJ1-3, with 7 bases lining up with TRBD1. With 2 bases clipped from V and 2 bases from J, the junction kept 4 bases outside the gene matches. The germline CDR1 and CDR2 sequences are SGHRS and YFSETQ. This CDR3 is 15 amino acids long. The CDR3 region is CASSLTGTAGNTIYF. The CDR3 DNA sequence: TGCGCCAGCAGCTTAACCGGGACAGCTGGAAACACCATATATTTT.

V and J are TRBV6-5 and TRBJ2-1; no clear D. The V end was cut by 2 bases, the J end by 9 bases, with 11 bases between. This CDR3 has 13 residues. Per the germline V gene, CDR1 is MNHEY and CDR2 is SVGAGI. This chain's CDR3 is CASSYDLPSEQFF. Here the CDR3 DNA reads TGTGCCAGCAGTTACGACTTGCCAAGTGAGCAGTTCTTC.

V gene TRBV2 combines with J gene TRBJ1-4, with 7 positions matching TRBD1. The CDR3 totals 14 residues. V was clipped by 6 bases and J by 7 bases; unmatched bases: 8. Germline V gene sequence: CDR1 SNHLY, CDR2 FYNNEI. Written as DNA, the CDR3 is TGTGCCAGCAGACGACAGGGTCAGGGTGAAAAACTGTTTTTT. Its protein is CASRRQGQGEKLFF.

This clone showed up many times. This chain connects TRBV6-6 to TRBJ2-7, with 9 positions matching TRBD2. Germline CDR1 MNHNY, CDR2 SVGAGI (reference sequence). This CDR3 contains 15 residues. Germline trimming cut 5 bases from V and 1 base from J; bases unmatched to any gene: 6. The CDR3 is CASSRSLAGSYEQYF. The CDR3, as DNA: TGTGCCAGCAGTCGATCCCTAGCGGGGTCCTACGAGCAGTACTTC.

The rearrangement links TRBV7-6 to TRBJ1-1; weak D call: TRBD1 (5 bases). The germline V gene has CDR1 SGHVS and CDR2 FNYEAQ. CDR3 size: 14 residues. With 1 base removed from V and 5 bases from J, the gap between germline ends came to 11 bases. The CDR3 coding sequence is TGTGCCAGCAGCTTAGGTGGCAGGGCTACTGAAGCTTTCTTT. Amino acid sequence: CASSLGGRATEAFF.

The CDR3 loop is CASSLRGVYGYTF. The CDR3 DNA follows: TGTGCCAGCAGCTTAAGAGGTGTCTATGGCTACACCTTC. This chain connects TRBV13 to TRBJ1-2; no clear D gene. V lost 2 bases to trimming and J lost 4 bases, with 8 bases between them. Germline CDR1 PRHDT, CDR2 FYEKMQ (reference sequence). CDR3 size: 13 residues.

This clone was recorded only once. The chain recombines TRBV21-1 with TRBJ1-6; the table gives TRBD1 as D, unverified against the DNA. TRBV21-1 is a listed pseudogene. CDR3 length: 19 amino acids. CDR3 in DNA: TGTGCCAGCCAGCACCTAAGAGGACAGGGGGATTCCTATAATTCACCCCTCCACTTT. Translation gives CASQHLRGQGDSYNSPLHF.

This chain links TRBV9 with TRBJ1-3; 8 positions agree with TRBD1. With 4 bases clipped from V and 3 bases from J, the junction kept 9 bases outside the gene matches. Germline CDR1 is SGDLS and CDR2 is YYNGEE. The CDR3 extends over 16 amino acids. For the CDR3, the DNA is TGTGCCAGCAGCTTCTCATCAGGGGGCTATGGAAACACCATATATTTT. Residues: CASSFSSGGYGNTIYF. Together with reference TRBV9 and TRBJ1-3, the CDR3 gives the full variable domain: DSGVTQTPKHLITATGQRVTLRCSPRSGDLSVYWYQQSLDQGLQFLIQYYNGEERAKGNILERFSAQQFPDLHSELNLSSLELGDSALYFCASSFSSGGYGNTIYFGEGSWLTVV.

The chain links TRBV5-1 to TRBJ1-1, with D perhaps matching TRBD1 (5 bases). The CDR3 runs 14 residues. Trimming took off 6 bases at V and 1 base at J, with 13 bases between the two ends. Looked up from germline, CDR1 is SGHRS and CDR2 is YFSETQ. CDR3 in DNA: TGCGCCAGCAAAGCAGGGTTCACGAACACTGAAGCTTTCTTT. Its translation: CASKAGFTNTEAFF.

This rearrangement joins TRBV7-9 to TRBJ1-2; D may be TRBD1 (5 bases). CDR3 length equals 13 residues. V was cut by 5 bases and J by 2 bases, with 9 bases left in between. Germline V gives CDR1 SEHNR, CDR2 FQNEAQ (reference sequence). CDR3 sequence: CASSPRTNYGYTF. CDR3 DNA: TGTGCCAGCAGCCCCAGGACAAACTATGGCTACACCTTC.

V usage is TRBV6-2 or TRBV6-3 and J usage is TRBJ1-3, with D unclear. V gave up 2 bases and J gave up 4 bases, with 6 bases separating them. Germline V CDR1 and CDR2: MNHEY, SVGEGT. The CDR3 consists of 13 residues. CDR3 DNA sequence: TGTGCCAGCAGTTACGCCCAGGGAAACACCATATATTTT. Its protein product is CASSYAQGNTIYF.